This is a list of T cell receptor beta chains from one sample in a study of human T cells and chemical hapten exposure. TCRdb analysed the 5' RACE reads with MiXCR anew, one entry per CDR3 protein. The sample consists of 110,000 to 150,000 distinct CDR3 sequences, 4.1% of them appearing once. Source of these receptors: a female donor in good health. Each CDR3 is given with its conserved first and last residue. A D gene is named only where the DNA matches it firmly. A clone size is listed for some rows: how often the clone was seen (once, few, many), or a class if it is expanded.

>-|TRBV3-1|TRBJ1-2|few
TGTGCCAGCAGCCAAGATCCTGGAGGGCCCCGCACCTTC
CASSQDPGGPRTF
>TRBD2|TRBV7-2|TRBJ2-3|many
TGTGCCAGCAGCTACCTAGCGGGGGCTCCTCGGGATACGCAGTATTTT
CASSYLAGAPRDTQYF
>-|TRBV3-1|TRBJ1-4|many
TGTGCCAGCAGCCAAGGCACAGGAGACAATGAAAAACTGTTTTTT
CASSQGTGDNEKLFF
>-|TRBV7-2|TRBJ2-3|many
TGTGCCAGCAGCTTAGTGCGGGGCAGGGGGGCTTCAGATACGCAGTATTTT
CASSLVRGRGASDTQYF
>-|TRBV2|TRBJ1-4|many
TGTGCCAGCAGTGAAGAGCAGGTCGTGGGAGAAAAACTGTTTTTT
CASSEEQVVGEKLFF
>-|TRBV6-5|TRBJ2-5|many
TGTGCCAGCAGTTACTCTCAGCAAGAGACCCAGTACTTC
CASSYSQQETQYF
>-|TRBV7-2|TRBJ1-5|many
TGTGCCAGCAGCCCCATGGGGCGGGTAAATCAGCCCCAGCATTTT
CASSPMGRVNQPQHF
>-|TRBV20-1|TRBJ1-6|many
TGCAGCGCGAATCTGATGAGCTCCTATAATTCACCCCTCCACTTT
CSANLMSSYNSPLHF
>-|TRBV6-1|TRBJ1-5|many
TGTGCCAGCAGTGACATCAGGTATAGCAATCAGCCCCAGCATTTT
CASSDIRYSNQPQHF
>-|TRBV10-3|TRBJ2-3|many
TGTGCCATCAGTGAGTCGACAGGCCGGGATACGCAGTATTTT
CAISESTGRDTQYF
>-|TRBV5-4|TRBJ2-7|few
TGTGCCAGCAGCCACCCGACATCTGCCTACGAGCAGTACTTC
CASSHPTSAYEQYF
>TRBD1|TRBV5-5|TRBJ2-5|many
TGTGCCAGCAGACCAACAGGGGTCTTGGAGACCCAGTACTTC
CASRPTGVLETQYF
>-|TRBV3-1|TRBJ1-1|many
TGTGCCAGCAGCCAAGATTTCATGGAAGCTTTCTTT
CASSQDFMEAFF
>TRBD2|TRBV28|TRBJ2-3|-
TGTGCCAGCAGTGCAGCGGGGGGGCCGACAGATACGCAGTATTTT
CASSAAGGPTDTQYF
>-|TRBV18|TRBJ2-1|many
TGTGCCAGCTCACCCCCCCGGGGAGCCTCCTACAATGAGCAGTTCTTC
CASSPPRGASYNEQFF
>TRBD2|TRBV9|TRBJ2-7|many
TGTGCCAGCAGCGTGACCGGGACTAGCTCCCACGAGCAGTACTTC
CASSVTGTSSHEQYF
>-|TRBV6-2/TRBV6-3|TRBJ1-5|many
TGTGCCAGCAGTTACACGCGACAGCCGGTCGAGCAGCCCCAGCATTTT
CASSYTRQPVEQPQHF
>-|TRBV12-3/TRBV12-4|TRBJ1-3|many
TGTGCCAGCAGTTCGACCGTCACTGCCTCTGGAAACACCATATATTTT
CASSSTVTASGNTIYF
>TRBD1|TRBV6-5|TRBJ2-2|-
TGTGCCAGCAGTTCAGACAGGGAAATGGAGCTGTTTTTT
CASSSDREMELFF
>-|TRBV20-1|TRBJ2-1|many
TGCAGTGCTAGCGGACACAATGAGCAGTTCTTC
CSASGHNEQFF
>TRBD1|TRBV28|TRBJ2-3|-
TGTGCCAGCAGTTTCCCTACGGACAGGGGGCGCTCAGATACGCAGTATTTT
CASSFPTDRGRSDTQYF
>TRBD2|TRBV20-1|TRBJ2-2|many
TGCAGTGCTGCTAGCGGGGGGGCAGGCGGGGAGCTGTTTTTT
CSAASGGAGGELFF
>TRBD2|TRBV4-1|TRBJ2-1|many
TGCGCCAGCAGCCAAGTGGGCGGGGGAATGTACAATGAGCAGTTCTTC
CASSQVGGGMYNEQFF
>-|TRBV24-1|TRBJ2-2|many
TGTGCCACCTTGGAAGGACTTTACACCGGGGAGCTGTTTTTT
CATLEGLYTGELFF
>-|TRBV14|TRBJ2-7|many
TGTGCCAGCAGCCAGCTGGACGGGGGAATGTACGAGCAGTACTTC
CASSQLDGGMYEQYF
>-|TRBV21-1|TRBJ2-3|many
TGTGCCAGCAGCAAAGCTGGCCAGCGGGGCCTCACAGATACGCAGTATTTT
CASSKAGQRGLTDTQYF
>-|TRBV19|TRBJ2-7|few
TGTGCCAGTAGTTCCCCCTCGGGGCCTTACGAGCAGTACTTC
CASSSPSGPYEQYF
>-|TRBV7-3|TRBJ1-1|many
TGTGCCAGCAGCTTGGTAGCCATGAACACTGAAGCTTTCTTT
CASSLVAMNTEAFF
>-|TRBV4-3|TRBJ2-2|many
TGCGCCAGCAGCCCCTCGCCAGGGATTGGAACCGGGGAGCTGTTTTTT
CASSPSPGIGTGELFF
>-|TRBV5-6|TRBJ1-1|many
TGTGCCAGCAGCTCCATCATCTCCCCACGGCGCGCGGGTGACACTGAAGCTTTCTTT
CASSSIISPRRAGDTEAFF
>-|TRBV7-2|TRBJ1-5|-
TGTGCCAGCAGCTTAGAAGCTTCGGGGGGTCAGCCCCAGCATTTT
CASSLEASGGQPQHF
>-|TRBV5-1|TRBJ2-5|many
TGCGCCAGCAGCTTAGGCTTGTACCAAGAGACCCAGTACTTC
CASSLGLYQETQYF
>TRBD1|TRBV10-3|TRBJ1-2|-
TGTGCCATCAGGCAACTGGACAGGGCTAACTATGGCTACACCTTC
CAIRQLDRANYGYTF
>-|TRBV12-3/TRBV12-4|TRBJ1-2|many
TGTGCCAGCAGTTTAAAACAGGGTAGTGGCTACACCTTC
CASSLKQGSGYTF
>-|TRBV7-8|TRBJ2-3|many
TGTGCCAGCAGCTTAGGTAGGACCTTGAGGCCAGATACGCAGTATTTT
CASSLGRTLRPDTQYF
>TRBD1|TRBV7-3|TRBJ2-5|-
TGTGCCAGCAGCCAGGGACAGGGATGGGGAGAGACCCAGTACTTC
CASSQGQGWGETQYF
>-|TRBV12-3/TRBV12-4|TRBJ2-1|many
TGTGCCAGCAGTTTAGCGGACGTAATCCCGAGCTCCTACAATGAGCAGTTCTTC
CASSLADVIPSSYNEQFF
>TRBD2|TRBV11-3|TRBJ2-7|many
TGTGCCAGCAGCCCCCGGACTAGCGGTAGCTCCTACGAGCAGTACTTC
CASSPRTSGSSYEQYF
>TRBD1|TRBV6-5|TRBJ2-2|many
TGTGCCACCAGCCGACAGGGGAACACCGGGGAGCTGTTTTTT
CATSRQGNTGELFF
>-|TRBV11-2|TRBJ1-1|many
TGTGCCAGCAGCTCAATAGGATTCGGATCGAACACTGAAGCTTTCTTT
CASSSIGFGSNTEAFF
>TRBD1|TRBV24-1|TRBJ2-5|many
TGTGCCACCAGTGAGACCAGGGGGCCCCAGTACTTC
CATSETRGPQYF
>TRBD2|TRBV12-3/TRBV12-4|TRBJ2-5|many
TGTGCCAGCAGCCCCGGGACTAGCGGGTACCAAGAGACCCAGTACTTC
CASSPGTSGYQETQYF